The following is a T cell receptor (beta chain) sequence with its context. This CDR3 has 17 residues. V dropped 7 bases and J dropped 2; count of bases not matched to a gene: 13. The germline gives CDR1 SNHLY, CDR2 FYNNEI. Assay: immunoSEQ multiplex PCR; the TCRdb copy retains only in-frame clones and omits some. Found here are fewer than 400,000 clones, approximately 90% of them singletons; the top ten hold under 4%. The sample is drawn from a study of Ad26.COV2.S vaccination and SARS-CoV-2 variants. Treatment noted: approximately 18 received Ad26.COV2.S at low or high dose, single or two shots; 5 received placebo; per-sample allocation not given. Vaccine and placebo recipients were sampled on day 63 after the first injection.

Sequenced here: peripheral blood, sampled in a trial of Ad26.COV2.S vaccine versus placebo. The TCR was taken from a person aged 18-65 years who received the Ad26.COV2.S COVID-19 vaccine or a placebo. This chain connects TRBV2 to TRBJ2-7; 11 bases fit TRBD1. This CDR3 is CASNTGTGGIGTYEQYF. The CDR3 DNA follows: TGTGCCAGCAATACTGGGACAGGGGGAATCGGGACCTACGAGCAGTACTTC. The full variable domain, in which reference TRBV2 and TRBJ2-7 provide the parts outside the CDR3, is EPEVTQTPSHQVTQMGQEVILRCVPISNHLYFYWYRQILGQKVEFLVSFYNNEISEKSEIFDDQFSVERPDGSNFTLKIRSTKLEDSAMYFCASNTGTGGIGTYEQYFGPGTRLTVT.